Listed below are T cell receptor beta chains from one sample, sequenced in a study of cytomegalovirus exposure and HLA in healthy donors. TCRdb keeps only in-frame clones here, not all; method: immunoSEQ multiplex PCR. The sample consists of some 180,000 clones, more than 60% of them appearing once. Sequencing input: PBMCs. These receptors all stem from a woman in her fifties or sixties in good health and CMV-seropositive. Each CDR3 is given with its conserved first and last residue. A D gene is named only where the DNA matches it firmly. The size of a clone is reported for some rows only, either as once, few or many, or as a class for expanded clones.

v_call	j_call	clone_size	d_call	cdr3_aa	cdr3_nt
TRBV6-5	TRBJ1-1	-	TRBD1	CASSYSNRGNTEAFF	TGTGCCAGCAGTTACTCGAACAGGGGGAACACTGAAGCTTTCTTT
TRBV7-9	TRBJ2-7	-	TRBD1	CASSLPWTGTSYEQYF	TGTGCCAGCAGCTTACCCTGGACAGGGACTTCCTACGAGCAGTACTTC
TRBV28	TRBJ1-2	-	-	CASSTGSPSFYTF	TGTGCCAGCAGTACCGGGAGTCCCTCATTCTACACCTTC
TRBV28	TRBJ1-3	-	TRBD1	CASRDRGSGNTIYF	TGTGCCAGCAGGGACAGGGGATCTGGAAACACCATATATTTT
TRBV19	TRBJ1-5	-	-	CASSIGSNFVPQHF	TGTGCCAGTAGTATAGGTTCTAATTTTGTTCCCCAGCATTTT
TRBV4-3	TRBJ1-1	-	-	CASSHLQGLNTEAFF	TGCGCCAGCAGCCACCTGCAGGGTCTGAACACTGAAGCTTTCTTT
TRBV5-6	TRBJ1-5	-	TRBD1	CASSPGGADQPQHF	TGTGCCAGCAGCCCAGGGGGCGCGGATCAGCCCCAGCATTTT
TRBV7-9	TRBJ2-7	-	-	CASSSQGGISYEQYF	TGTGCCAGCAGCTCGCAGGGAGGAATTTCCTACGAGCAGTACTTC
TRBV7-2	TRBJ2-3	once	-	CASSWDNTDTQYF	TGTGCCAGCAGCTGGGACAACACAGATACGCAGTATTTT
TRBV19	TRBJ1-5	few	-	CASREGGSGPQHF	TGTGCCAGTAGGGAGGGGGGGTCGGGTCCCCAGCATTTT
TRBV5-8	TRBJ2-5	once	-	CASSRGYQETQYF	TGTGCCAGCAGCAGGGGTTACCAAGAGACCCAGTACTTC
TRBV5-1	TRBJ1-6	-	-	CASSLASAHNSPLHF	TGCGCCAGCAGCTTGGCCAGTGCCCATAATTCACCCCTCCACTTT
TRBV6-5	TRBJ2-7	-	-	CASSYTGVSREQYF	TGTGCCAGCAGTTACACGGGAGTCTCCCGGGAGCAGTACTTC
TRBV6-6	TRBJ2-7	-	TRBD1	CASSETGTGRDEQYF	TGTGCCAGCAGTGAGACCGGGACAGGGCGGGACGAGCAGTACTTC
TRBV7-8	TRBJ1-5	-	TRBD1	CASSSRDSPYQPQHF	TGTGCCAGCAGCTCCCGGGACAGCCCTTATCAGCCCCAGCATTTT
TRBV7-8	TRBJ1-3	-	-	CASSRGPSAGNTIYF	TGTGCCAGCAGCCGAGGGCCCTCGGCAGGAAACACCATATATTTT